These 32 T cell receptor beta chains were sequenced from one sample in a study of blood T cells in healthy people across ages. The use of a sample-barcoded 5' primer and a J-beta primer mix characterized a second PCR of roughly 7 to 11 cycles. TCRdb re-called the 5' RACE reads through MiXCR, storing one row per CDR3 protein. This repertoire shows some 1.4 million distinct CDR3 sequences, approximately 40% found once; its top ten account for approximately 7.9%. The sequencing input was blood. The receptors were gathered from a woman aged 18-30 years in good health.

The CDR3 region is CASSSPGLAGSSYNEQFF. DNA for the CDR3: TGTGCCAGCAGTTCCCCCGGACTAGCGGGTAGCTCCTACAATGAGCAGTTCTTC. V is TRBV12-3 or TRBV12-4 and J is TRBJ2-1, with 11 bases lining up with TRBD2. The CDR3 has 18 amino acids. V shed 4 bases, J shed 0 bases, and the junction held 8 bases outside the gene matches.

This clonotype was recorded only once. This chain joins TRBV5-1 and TRBJ2-1, with 10 positions matching TRBD2. The CDR3 loop spans 15 amino acids. Per the germline V gene, CDR1 is SGHRS and CDR2 is YFSETQ. V was clipped by 4 bases and J by 7 bases; unmatched bases: 8. CDR3 residues: CASSTGLADRNEQFF. CDR3 coding DNA: TGCGCCAGCAGCACCGGACTAGCGGATCGGAATGAGCAGTTCTTC.

In DNA, the CDR3 is TGTGCCAGCACCCTCCGGGAGGGACTAGCGGCCATTCAGTACGAGCAGTACTTC. It yields the protein CASTLREGLAAIQYEQYF. The V and J genes are TRBV7-9 and TRBJ2-5, with 11 bases matching TRBD2. The end of the DNA aligns better with TRBJ2-7, so the J call may be wrong. CDR3 size: 18 residues. CDR1 is SEHNR, CDR2 FQNEAQ, per germline (reference sequence).

The rearrangement links TRBV11-2 to TRBJ2-4, with TRBD2 matching over 12 bases. The J call may be incorrect, as the DNA end agrees better with TRBJ2-7. Germline CDR1 reads SGHAT; CDR2 reads FQNNGV. The CDR3 runs 18 residues. The CDR3, as DNA: TGTGCCAGCAGCTTAGAGGCCAAGACTAGCGGGAGAGGGTACGAGCAGTACTTC. Protein sequence: CASSLEAKTSGRGYEQYF.

The rearrangement joins TRBV7-2 to TRBJ2-1; D is unresolved. The V end lost 5 bases, the J end lost 5 bases, and 16 bases lay between the germline ends. CDR3 length equals 15 residues. Per the germline V gene, CDR1 is SGHTA and CDR2 is FQGNSA. The CDR3 bases are TGTGCCAGCAGCCCACTTTCCCGTCTAGACAATGAGCAGTTCTTC. Its protein product is CASSPLSRLDNEQFF.

This clonotype has just a few counts. The chain couples TRBV15 to TRBJ2-2; 8 nucleotides match TRBD1. Germline V lookup: CDR1 LNHNV, CDR2 YYDKDF (reference sequence). This CDR3 region has 15 residues. The V segment lost 6 bases and the J segment 5 bases; nucleotides outside the gene matches: 8. CDR3 in amino acids: CATRWGQDSTGELFF. CDR3 bases: TGTGCCACCAGATGGGGACAGGATTCAACCGGGGAGCTGTTTTTT.

The chain has TRBV6-6 and TRBJ2-3; D is possibly TRBD1 (6 bases). The V gene lost 6 bases and the J gene lost 4 bases, with 14 bases spanning the gap. Germline CDR1 and CDR2: MNHNY and SVGAGI (reference sequence). The CDR3 consists of 14 residues. The CDR3 nucleotides are TGTGCCAGCAGCAAGGCACAGGGCCCAGATACGCAGTATTTT. This gives the protein CASSKAQGPDTQYF.

This rearrangement joins TRBV4-1 to TRBJ2-4, with D perhaps matching TRBD1 (6 bases). The J call may be in error: the DNA end matches TRBJ2-7 better. There are 15 residues in the CDR3. The germline V gene encodes CDR1 MGHRA and CDR2 YSYEKL. DNA of the CDR3: TGCGCCAGCAGCCAAGATGGGTCCAGGGGCTACGAGCAGTACTTC. Translation gives CASSQDGSRGYEQYF.

This chain joins TRBV20-1 and TRBJ2-5; D perhaps matches TRBD2 (5 bases). Germline V CDR1 and CDR2: DFQATT, SNEGSKA (reference sequence). V was clipped by 5 bases and J by 11 bases, with 21 bases between them. The CDR3 covers 13 residues. As DNA, the CDR3 is TGCAGTGCTCGACGGGAATCCAATAATGAGCAGTACTTC. Amino acid sequence: CSARRESNNEQYF.

This clonotype has at least ten counts. This chain uses TRBV12-3 or TRBV12-4 with TRBJ1-2; 7 bases fit TRBD1. V shed 6 bases, J shed 4 bases, and the junction held 8 bases outside the gene matches. The CDR3 sequence is 14 residues long. The CDR3 sequence is CASSGTDPTYGYTF. CDR3 nucleotide sequence: TGTGCCAGCAGCGGGACAGATCCAACCTATGGCTACACCTTC.

This clonotype came up many times. The junction shows a germline mismatch at one end, possibly a read error. This rearrangement joins TRBV5-1 to TRBJ2-5; 8 nucleotides match TRBD2. The CDR3 length is 14 residues. Germline V gene sequence: CDR1 SGHRS, CDR2 YFSETQ. CDR3 in amino acids: CASSLAGTQETQYF. For the CDR3, the DNA is TGTGCCAGCAGTTTAGCGGGAACCCAAGAGACCCAGTACTTC. Drawing the rest from reference TRBV5-1 and TRBJ2-5, the complete variable domain is KAGVTQTPRYLIKTRGQQVTLSCSPISGHRSVSWYQQTPGQGLQFLFEYFSETQRNKGNFPGRFSGRQFSNSRSEMNVSTLELGDSALYLCASSLAGTQETQYFGPGTRLLVL.

The V gene is TRBV6-5, the J gene TRBJ1-4; 7 bases align to TRBD1. The CDR3 spans 14 residues. The V gene end was trimmed by 2 bases and the J gene end by 8 bases; junction bases not matched to a gene: 5. Germline V lookup: CDR1 MNHEY, CDR2 SVGAGI. The CDR3 DNA reads TGTGCCAGCAGTTACGGCAGGGGACAGGAAAAACTGTTTTTT. Translating it yields CASSYGRGQEKLFF.

The V gene is TRBV2, the J gene TRBJ1-1; D gene uncertain. V dropped 6 bases and J dropped 1 base, with 9 bases sitting between them. The CDR3 is made up of 13 amino acids. The germline gives CDR1 SNHLY, CDR2 FYNNEI. Here the CDR3 reads CASSNIGNTEAFF. The CDR3 coding sequence is TGTGCCAGCAGCAATATAGGGAACACTGAAGCTTTCTTT.

This clonotype was picked up a small number of times. This chain uses TRBV3-1 with TRBJ2-7; D unclear. CDR3 length: 12 residues. V lost 4 bases and J 5 bases, leaving 9 bases between the germline ends. Germline CDR1 is LGHDT and CDR2 is YNNKEL (reference sequence). The CDR3 DNA sequence: TGTGCCAGCAGCCCCGGGTGGCACGAGCAGTACTTC. This sequence encodes CASSPGWHEQYF.

This sequence joins TRBV6-5 and TRBJ2-1; D ambiguous. The CDR3 is made up of 14 amino acids. Germline V gene data show CDR1 as MNHEY and CDR2 as SVGAGI. The germline V and J ends were trimmed by 0 bases and 8 bases, with 11 bases remaining between them. CDR3 coding DNA: TGTGCCAGCAGTTACTCTGACCCTGGGGATGAGCAGTTCTTC. This encodes CASSYSDPGDEQFF.

This clonotype was recorded once. V usage is TRBV6-2 or TRBV6-3 and J usage is TRBJ2-5; 11 nucleotides match TRBD2. This CDR3 contains 19 residues. V lost 6 bases to trimming and J lost 0 bases; unmatched junction nucleotides: 15. Germline V gives CDR1 MNHEY, CDR2 SVGEGT. Here the CDR3 DNA reads TGTGCCAGCAGCCGGCGACTAGCGGGAATCAGGACGTACCAAGAGACCCAGTACTTC. It is translated as CASSRRLAGIRTYQETQYF.

This clonotype has more than one count but fewer than ten. The chain uses TRBV11-2 and TRBJ2-3; D gene uncertain. Trimming removed 3 bases at V and 1 base at J, with 11 bases between. The CDR3 is made up of 15 amino acids. The germline gives CDR1 SGHAT, CDR2 FQNNGV. The CDR3 spells CASSFSDTGTDTQYF. The DNA for the CDR3 is TGTGCCAGCAGCTTCTCGGATACCGGCACAGATACGCAGTATTTT.

This clonotype occurred a few times. The rearrangement uses TRBV20-1 and TRBJ2-3, with 7 bases that match TRBD2. The CDR3 loop spans 14 amino acids. V was pared by 5 bases and J by 1 base, with 6 bases of the junction left unmatched. Germline assignment: CDR1 DFQATT and CDR2 SNEGSKA (reference sequence). The CDR3 spells CSAGLSGGTDTQYF. CDR3 DNA sequence: TGCAGTGCTGGGTTGAGCGGGGGCACAGATACGCAGTATTTT.

The genes are TRBV20-1 and TRBJ1-5; the D is unclear. CDR3 length: 15 residues. The V and J ends lost 0 bases and 5 bases respectively, with 14 bases between them. Germline lookup yields CDR1 DFQATT and CDR2 SNEGSKA (reference sequence). CDR3 amino acids: CSARDSFTEDQPQHF. CDR3 DNA sequence: TGCAGTGCTAGAGATTCTTTCACAGAGGATCAGCCCCAGCATTTT.

This rearrangement joins TRBV29-1 to TRBJ2-2, with D possibly being TRBD1 (6 bases). Trimming stripped 6 bases from V and 7 bases from J, with 15 bases between. Germline CDR1 reads SQVTM; CDR2 reads ANQGSEA. The CDR3 loop spans 13 amino acids. The CDR3: CSVPSGDRGELFF. DNA for the CDR3: TGCAGCGTCCCTTCAGGGGATCGCGGGGAGCTGTTTTTT.

The chain employs TRBV6-1 and TRBJ1-1, with a weak D call TRBD1 (5 bases). The V end was cut by 0 bases, the J end by 11 bases, with 10 bases between. This CDR3 is built from 12 residues. The germline gives CDR1 MNHNS, CDR2 SASEGT. This chain's CDR3 is CASSEAGGRAFF. CDR3 sequence (DNA): TGTGCCAGCAGTGAAGCGGGGGGGAGGGCTTTCTTT.

Points on this clonotype: At one end, the junction sequence differs from germline, possibly due to a read error. V usage is TRBV29-1 and J usage is TRBJ2-1; D unresolved. Germline-derived CDR1 and CDR2 are SQVTM and ANQGSEA. The CDR3 is made up of 10 amino acids. The CDR3 region is CGVWSGEQFF. The CDR3 nucleotides read TGCGGCGTGTGGTCGGGTGAGCAGTTCTTC.

This chain connects TRBV6-5 to TRBJ1-4; 9 bases match TRBD1. The CDR3 is 19 amino acids. V was clipped by 4 bases and J by 0 bases; unmatched bases: 12. CDR1 and CDR2 from the germline V gene are MNHEY and SVGAGI. DNA for the CDR3: TGTGCCAGCAGTTCGGGACAGGGCGTGTTCGGTGCAACTAATGAAAAACTGTTTTTT. Protein sequence: CASSSGQGVFGATNEKLFF.

The chain has TRBV28 and TRBJ2-5; TRBD2 is a possible D gene (5 bases). The CDR3 contains 14 residues. From germline, CDR1 is MDHEN and CDR2 SYDVKM. The V end lost 2 bases, the J end lost 3 bases, and 10 bases lay between the germline ends. The DNA of the CDR3 is TGTGCCAGCAGTTTAGGGAGCGACGAAGAGACCCAGTACTTC. Its translation: CASSLGSDEETQYF.

V usage is TRBV5-5 and J usage is TRBJ2-3, with D perhaps TRBD2 (6 bases). Trimming took 0 bases from V and 6 from J, leaving 14 bases between them. CDR1 and CDR2 from the germline V gene are SGHKS and YYEKEE (reference sequence). The CDR3 has 15 amino acids. The DNA of the CDR3 is TGTGCCAGCAGCTTGGACTGGGGGGAATCTGATACGCAGTATTTT. Amino acid sequence: CASSLDWGESDTQYF.

The table lists this clonotype with a count of one. This clone may be a read error of a much larger clone one base away. The chain couples TRBV5-1 to TRBJ2-1; no clear D. V was pared by 6 bases and J by 7 bases, with 11 bases between. The CDR3 is made up of 12 amino acids. Germline V gene data show CDR1 as SGHRS and CDR2 as YFSETQ. The CDR3 DNA reads as TGCGCCAGCATCTTCATTGATAATGAGCAGTTCTTC. Its protein product is CASIFIDNEQFF. Drawing the rest from reference TRBV5-1 and TRBJ2-1, the complete variable domain is KAGVTQTPRYLIKTRGQQVTLSCSPISGHRSVSWYQQTPGQGLQFLFEYFSETQRNKGNFPGRFSGRQFSNSRSEMNVSTLELGDSALYLCASIFIDNEQFFGPGTRLTVL.

The gene calls are TRBV5-1 and TRBJ2-1; D ambiguous. The CDR3 runs to 15 residues. Trimming took 0 bases from V and 8 from J, leaving 15 bases between them. From germline, CDR1 is SGHRS and CDR2 YFSETQ. As DNA, the CDR3 is TGCGCCAGCAGCTTGGTTCCAGGTGAGGCGGATGAGCAGTTCTTC. Its translation: CASSLVPGEADEQFF.

This clonotype was recorded a few times. The rearrangement joins TRBV11-2 to TRBJ1-2; D unresolved. Germline CDR1 and CDR2: SGHAT and FQNNGV. Trimming shortened V by 1 base and J by 8 bases, and 11 bases separated the two germline ends. The CDR3 loop spans 13 amino acids. This CDR3 reads CASSLVTLGGYTF. Written as DNA, the CDR3 is TGTGCCAGCAGCTTAGTCACTCTTGGGGGCTACACCTTC.

The rearrangement uses TRBV10-3 and TRBJ2-2; D ambiguous. Germline V gene lookup returns CDR1 ENHRY and CDR2 SYGVKD. The V gene lost 1 base and the J gene lost 4 bases, with 7 bases spanning the gap. The CDR3 has 14 amino acids. The CDR3 nucleotides are TGTGCCATCAGTGAGTGGGGTAGCACCGGGGAGCTGTTTTTT. Its protein is CAISEWGSTGELFF.

V is TRBV29-1 and J is TRBJ1-2, with a weak D call TRBD1 (5 bases). From germline, CDR1 is SQVTM and CDR2 ANQGSEA. The V and J ends lost 0 bases and 3 bases respectively, with 8 bases between them. CDR3 size: 13 residues. The CDR3 DNA reads TGCAGCGTTGAAGATCGAGGGGACTATGGCTACACCTTC. Translating gives CSVEDRGDYGYTF.

The chain joins TRBV3-1 to TRBJ2-3, with 7 bases identical to TRBD1. The J segment lost 2 bases and the V segment lost 4 bases, leaving 6 bases of the junction unmatched. There are 15 residues in the CDR3. Germline V gene data show CDR1 as LGHDT and CDR2 as YNNKEL (reference sequence). The CDR3 DNA sequence: TGTGCCAGCAGCCCGGGACAGCTAGCCACAGATACGCAGTATTTT. It codes for CASSPGQLATDTQYF.

This clonotype was picked up a small number of times. The rearrangement uses TRBV20-1 and TRBJ1-2, with a possible D match to TRBD1 (5 bases). The CDR3 spans 13 residues. Trimming stripped 7 bases from V and 5 bases from J, with 17 bases between. Germline-derived CDR1 and CDR2 are DFQATT and SNEGSKA (reference sequence). The CDR3 nucleotides read TGCAGTGTAGGGACGAAGGCCTCATATGGCTACACCTTC. The encoded protein is CSVGTKASYGYTF.